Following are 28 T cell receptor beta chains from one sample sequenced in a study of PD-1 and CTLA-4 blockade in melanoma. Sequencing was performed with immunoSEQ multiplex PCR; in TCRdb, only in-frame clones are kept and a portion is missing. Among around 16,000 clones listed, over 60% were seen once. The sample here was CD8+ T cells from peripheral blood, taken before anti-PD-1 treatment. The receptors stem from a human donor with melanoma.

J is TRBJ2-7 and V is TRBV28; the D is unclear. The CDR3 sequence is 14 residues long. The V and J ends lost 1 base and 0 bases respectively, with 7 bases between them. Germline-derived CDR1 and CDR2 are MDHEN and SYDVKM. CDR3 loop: CASSLYGDSYEQYF. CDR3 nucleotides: TGTGCCAGCAGTTTATATGGGGACTCCTACGAGCAGTACTTC.

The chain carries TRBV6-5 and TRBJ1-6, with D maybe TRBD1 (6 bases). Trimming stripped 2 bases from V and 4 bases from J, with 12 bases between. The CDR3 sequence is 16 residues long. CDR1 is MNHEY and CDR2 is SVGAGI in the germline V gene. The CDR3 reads CASSYRKGGYNSPLHF. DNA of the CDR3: TGTGCCAGCAGTTACAGGAAAGGGGGATATAATTCACCCCTCCACTTT.

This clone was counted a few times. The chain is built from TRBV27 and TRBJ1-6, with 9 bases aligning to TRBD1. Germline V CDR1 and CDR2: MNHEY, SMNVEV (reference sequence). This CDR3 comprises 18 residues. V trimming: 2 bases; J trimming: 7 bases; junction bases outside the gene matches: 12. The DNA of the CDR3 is TGTGCCAGCAGTTTAACAGTACCCGGGACAGGGACCAATTCACCCCTCCACTTT. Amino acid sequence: CASSLTVPGTGTNSPLHF.

CDR3 region: CASSSGPSGANVLTF. Here the CDR3 DNA reads TGTGCCAGCAGTTCTGGGCCGTCTGGGGCCAACGTCCTGACTTTC. The V and J genes are TRBV27 and TRBJ2-6; D unresolved. Trimming pared 4 bases from V and 1 base from J, leaving 8 bases between. Per the germline V gene, CDR1 is MNHEY and CDR2 is SMNVEV (reference sequence). There are 15 residues in the CDR3. Supplemented by reference TRBV27 and TRBJ2-6, the full variable domain reads EAQVTQNPRYLITVTGKKLTVTCSQNMNHEYMSWYRQDPGLGLRQIYYSMNVEVTDKGDVPEGYKVSRKEKRNFPLILESPSPNQTSLYFCASSSGPSGANVLTFGAGSRLTVL.

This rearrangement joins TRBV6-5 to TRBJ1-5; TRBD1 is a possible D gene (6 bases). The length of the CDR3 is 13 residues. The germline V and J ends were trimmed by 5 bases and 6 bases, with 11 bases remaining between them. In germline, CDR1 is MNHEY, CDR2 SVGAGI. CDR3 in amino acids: CASSRTESQPQHF. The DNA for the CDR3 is TGTGCCAGCAGTCGGACAGAGAGTCAGCCCCAGCATTTT.

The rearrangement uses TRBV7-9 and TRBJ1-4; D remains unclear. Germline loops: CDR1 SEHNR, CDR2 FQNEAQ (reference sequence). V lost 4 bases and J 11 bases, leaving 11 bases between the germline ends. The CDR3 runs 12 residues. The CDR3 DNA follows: TGTGCCAGCAGCTCTGGAGGACTTAAACTGTTTTTT. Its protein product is CASSSGGLKLFF.

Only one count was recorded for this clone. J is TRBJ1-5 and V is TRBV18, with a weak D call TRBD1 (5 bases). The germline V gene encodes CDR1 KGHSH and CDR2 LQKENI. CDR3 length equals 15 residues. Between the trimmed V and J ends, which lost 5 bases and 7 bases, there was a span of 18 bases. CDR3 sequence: CASSGPAGVSQPQHF. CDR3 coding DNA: TGTGCCAGCTCAGGTCCAGCGGGGGTGAGCCAGCCCCAGCATTTT.

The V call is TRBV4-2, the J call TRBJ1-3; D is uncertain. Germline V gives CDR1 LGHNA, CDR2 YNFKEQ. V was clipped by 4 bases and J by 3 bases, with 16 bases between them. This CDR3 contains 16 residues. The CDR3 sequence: CASSPKSRPRGNTIYF. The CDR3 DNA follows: TGTGCCAGCAGCCCTAAGTCTCGACCGCGTGGAAACACCATATATTTT.

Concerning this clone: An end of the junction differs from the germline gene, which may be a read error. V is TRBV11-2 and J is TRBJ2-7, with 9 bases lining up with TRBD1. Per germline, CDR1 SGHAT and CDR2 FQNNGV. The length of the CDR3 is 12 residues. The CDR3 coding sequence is TGTGCCAGCAGCCTAGAGGGGACAGGGATTCTATTC. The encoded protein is CASSLEGTGILF.

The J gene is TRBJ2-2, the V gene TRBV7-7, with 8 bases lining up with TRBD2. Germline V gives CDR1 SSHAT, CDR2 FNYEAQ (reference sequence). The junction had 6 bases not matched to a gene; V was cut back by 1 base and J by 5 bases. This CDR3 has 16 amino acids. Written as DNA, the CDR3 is TGTGCCAGCAGCTTAGGGGTGACTAGCGCAACCGGGGAGCTGTTTTTT. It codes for CASSLGVTSATGELFF. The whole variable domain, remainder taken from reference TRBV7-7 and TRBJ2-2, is GAGVSQSPRYKVTKRGQDVTLRCDPISSHATLYWYQQALGQGPEFLTYFNYEAQPDKSGLPSDRFSAERPEGSISTLTIQRTEQRDSAMYRCASSLGVTSATGELFFGEGSRLTVL.

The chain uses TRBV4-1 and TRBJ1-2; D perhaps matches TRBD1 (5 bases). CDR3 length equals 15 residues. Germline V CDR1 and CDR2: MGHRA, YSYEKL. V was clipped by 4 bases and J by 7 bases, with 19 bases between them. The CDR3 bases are TGCGCCAGCAGCCTATTTGACGGGGGTGTTCGTGGCTACACCTTC. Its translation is CASSLFDGGVRGYTF.

In DNA form, the CDR3 reads TGTGCCAGCTCACCTTCCTTTGGGGTCAAGAGCACTGAAGCTTTCTTT. It encodes CASSPSFGVKSTEAFF. The chain carries TRBV18 and TRBJ1-1; D is ambiguous. In germline, CDR1 is KGHSH, CDR2 LQKENI. Trimming left V 3 bases short and J 4 bases short, with 18 bases between. The CDR3 spans 16 residues.

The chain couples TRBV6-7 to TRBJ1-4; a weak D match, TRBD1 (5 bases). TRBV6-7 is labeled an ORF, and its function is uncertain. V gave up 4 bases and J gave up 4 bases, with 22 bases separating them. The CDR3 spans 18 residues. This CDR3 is CASSSHILPGRNNEKLFF. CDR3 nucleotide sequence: TGTGCCAGCAGTTCCCATATCCTACCGGGACGGAATAATGAAAAACTGTTTTTT.

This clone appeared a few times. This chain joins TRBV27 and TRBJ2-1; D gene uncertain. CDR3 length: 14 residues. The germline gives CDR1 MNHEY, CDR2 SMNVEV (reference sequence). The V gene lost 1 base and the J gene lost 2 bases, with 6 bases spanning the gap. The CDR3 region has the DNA TGTGCCAGCAGTTTATGGGCAGCCTACAATGAGCAGTTCTTC. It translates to CASSLWAAYNEQFF.

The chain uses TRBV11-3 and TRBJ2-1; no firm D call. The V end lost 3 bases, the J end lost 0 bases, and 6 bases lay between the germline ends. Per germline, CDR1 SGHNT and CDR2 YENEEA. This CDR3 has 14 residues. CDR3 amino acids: CASSLTSSYNEQFF. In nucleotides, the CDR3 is TGTGCCAGCAGCTTGACGAGCTCCTACAATGAGCAGTTCTTC. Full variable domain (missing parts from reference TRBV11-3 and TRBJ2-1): EAGVVQSPRYKIIEKKQPVAFWCNPISGHNTLYWYLQNLGQGPELLIRYENEEAVDDSQLPKDRFSAERLKGVDSTLKIQPAELGDSAVYLCASSLTSSYNEQFFGPGTRLTVL.

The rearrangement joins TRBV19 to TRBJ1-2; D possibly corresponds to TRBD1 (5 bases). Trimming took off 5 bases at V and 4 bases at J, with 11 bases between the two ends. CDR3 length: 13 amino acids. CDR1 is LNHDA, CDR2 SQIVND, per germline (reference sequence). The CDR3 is CASSAGTVYGYTF. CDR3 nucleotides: TGTGCCAGTAGTGCGGGGACGGTCTATGGCTACACCTTC.

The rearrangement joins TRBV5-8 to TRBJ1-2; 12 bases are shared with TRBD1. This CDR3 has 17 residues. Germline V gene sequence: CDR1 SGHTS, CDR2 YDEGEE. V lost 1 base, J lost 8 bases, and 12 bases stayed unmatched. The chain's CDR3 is CASSLPYGTGGEEGYTF. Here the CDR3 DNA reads TGTGCCAGCAGCTTGCCGTACGGGACAGGGGGCGAGGAAGGCTACACCTTC.

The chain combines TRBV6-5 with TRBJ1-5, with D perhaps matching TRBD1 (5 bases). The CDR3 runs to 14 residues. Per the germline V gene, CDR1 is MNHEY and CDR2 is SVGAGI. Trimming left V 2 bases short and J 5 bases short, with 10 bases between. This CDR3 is CASSYGGIDQPQHF. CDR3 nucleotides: TGTGCCAGCAGTTACGGGGGGATTGATCAGCCCCAGCATTTT.

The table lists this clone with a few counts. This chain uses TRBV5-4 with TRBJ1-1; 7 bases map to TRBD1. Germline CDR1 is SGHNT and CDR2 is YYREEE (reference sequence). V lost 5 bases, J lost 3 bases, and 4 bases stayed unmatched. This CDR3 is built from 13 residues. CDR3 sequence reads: CASRRDRDTEAFF. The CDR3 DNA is TGTGCCAGCAGGAGAGACAGGGACACTGAAGCTTTCTTT.

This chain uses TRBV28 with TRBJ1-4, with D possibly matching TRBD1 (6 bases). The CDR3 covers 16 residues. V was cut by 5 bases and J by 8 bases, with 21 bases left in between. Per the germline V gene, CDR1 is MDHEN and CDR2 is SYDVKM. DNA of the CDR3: TGTGCCAGCAGTCTTGGGGCCGGGACAAAGGGAGAAAAACTGTTTTTT. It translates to CASSLGAGTKGEKLFF.

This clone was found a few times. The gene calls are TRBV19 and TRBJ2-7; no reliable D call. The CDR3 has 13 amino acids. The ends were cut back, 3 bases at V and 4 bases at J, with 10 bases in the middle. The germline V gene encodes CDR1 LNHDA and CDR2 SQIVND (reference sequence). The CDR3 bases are TGTGCCAGTAGTATTTGGTTGTGGTACGAGCAGTACTTC. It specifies CASSIWLWYEQYF. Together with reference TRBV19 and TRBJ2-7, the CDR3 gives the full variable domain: DGGITQSPKYLFRKEGQNVTLSCEQNLNHDAMYWYRQDPGQGLRLIYYSQIVNDFQKGDIAEGYSVSREKKESFPLTVTSAQKNPTAFYLCASSIWLWYEQYFGPGTRLTVT.

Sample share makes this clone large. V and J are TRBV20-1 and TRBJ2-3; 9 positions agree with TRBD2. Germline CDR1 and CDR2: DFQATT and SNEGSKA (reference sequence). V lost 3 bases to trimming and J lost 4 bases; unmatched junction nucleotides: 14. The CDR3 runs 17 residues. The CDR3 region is CSASAGGTLRAPDTQYF. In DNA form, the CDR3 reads TGCAGTGCTAGTGCGGGAGGGACATTAAGGGCCCCAGATACGCAGTATTTT.

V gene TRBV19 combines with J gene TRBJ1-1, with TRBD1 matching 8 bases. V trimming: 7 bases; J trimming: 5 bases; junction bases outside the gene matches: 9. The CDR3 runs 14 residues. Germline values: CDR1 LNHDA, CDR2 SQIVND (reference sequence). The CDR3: CASMDRVYRTEAFF. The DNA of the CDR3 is TGTGCCAGTATGGACAGGGTGTATAGGACTGAAGCTTTCTTT.

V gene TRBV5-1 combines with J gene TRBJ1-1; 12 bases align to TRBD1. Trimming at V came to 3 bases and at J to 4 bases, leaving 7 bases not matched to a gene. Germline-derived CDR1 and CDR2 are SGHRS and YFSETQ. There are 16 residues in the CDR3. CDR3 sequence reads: CASSSGTGGWGTEAFF. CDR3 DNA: TGCGCCAGCAGCTCCGGGACAGGGGGCTGGGGCACTGAAGCTTTCTTT.

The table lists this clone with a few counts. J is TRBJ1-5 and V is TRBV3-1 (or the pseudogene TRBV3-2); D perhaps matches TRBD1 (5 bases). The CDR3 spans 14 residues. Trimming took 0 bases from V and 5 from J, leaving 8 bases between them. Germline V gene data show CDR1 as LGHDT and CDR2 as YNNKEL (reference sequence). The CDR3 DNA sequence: TGTGCCAGCAGCCAAGATGAAGGGGATCAGCCCCAGCATTTT. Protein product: CASSQDEGDQPQHF.

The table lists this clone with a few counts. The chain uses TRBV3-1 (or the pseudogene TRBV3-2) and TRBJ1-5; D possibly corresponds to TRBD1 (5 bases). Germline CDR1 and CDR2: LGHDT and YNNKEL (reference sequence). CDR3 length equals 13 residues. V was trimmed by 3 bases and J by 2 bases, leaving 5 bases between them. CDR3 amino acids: CASSHRGNQPQHF. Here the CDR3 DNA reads TGTGCCAGCAGCCACAGGGGCAATCAGCCCCAGCATTTT.

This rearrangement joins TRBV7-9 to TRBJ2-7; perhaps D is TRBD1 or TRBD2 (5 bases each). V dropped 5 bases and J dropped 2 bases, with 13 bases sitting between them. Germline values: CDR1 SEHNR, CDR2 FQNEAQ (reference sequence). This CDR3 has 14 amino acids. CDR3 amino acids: CASSTSGLTYEQYF. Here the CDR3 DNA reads TGTGCCAGCAGCACGTCGGGGCTAACCTACGAGCAGTACTTC.

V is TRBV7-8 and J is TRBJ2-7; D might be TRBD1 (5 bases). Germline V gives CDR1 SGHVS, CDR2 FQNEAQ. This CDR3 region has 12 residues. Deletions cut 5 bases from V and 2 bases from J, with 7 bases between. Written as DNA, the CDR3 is TGTGCCAGCAGCCAAGGGGCCTACGAGCAGTACTTC. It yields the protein CASSQGAYEQYF.